A selection of T cell receptor beta chains follows, all from one sample in a study of cytomegalovirus exposure and HLA in healthy donors. Data came from immunoSEQ multiplex PCR; TCRdb stores just in-frame clones and leaves some out. Its listing shows around 74,000 clones. Sequencing was carried out using PBMCs. The source of these receptors is a man aged 30 to 39 in good health and CMV-seronegative. CDR3s include the opening cysteine and the closing phenylalanine or tryptophan. The order of the fields is V gene, J gene, D gene, CDR3 protein, CDR3 DNA. The D gene is left open where the match is weak.

>TRBV30|TRBJ1-2|-
CAWIPGPGGGYTF
TGTGCCTGGATTCCGGGGCCGGGAGGTGGCTACACCTTC
>TRBV6-1|TRBJ2-1|-
CAIRGQRASYNEQFF
TGTGCCATCCGCGGCCAGCGGGCATCCTACAATGAGCAGTTCTTC
>TRBV7-9|TRBJ2-7|TRBD2
CASSFQLAGFF
TGTGCCAGCAGCTTTCAACTAGCGGGGTTTTTC
>TRBV10-2|TRBJ1-4|-
CASSESEGLWEKLFF
TGCGCCAGCAGTGAGTCGGAGGGGCTTTGGGAAAAACTGTTTTTT
>TRBV5-6|TRBJ2-3|TRBD2
CASSLTSGGVDTQYF
TGTGCCAGCAGCTTGACTAGCGGGGGTGTAGATACGCAGTATTTT
>TRBV5-1|TRBJ2-1|-
CASSLEWGHYNEQFF
TGCGCCAGCAGCTTGGAATGGGGCCATTACAATGAGCAGTTCTTC
>TRBV4-1|TRBJ1-1|-
CASSQDRGGGGTEAFF
TGCGCCAGCAGCCAAGATCGCGGAGGGGGGGGCACTGAAGCTTTCTTT
>TRBV7-6|TRBJ1-1|TRBD1
CASSLILQGAVNTEAFF
TGTGCCAGCAGCTTAATTCTACAGGGGGCCGTGAACACTGAAGCTTTCTTT
>TRBV10-2|TRBJ2-3|-
CASSRQGGGTDTQYF
TGCGCCAGCAGCCGACAGGGAGGAGGCACAGATACGCAGTATTTT
>TRBV9|TRBJ1-2|-
CASSPGDSYRRTF
TGTGCCAGCAGTCCTGGGGATTCCTACAGGCGGACCTTC
>TRBV2|TRBJ2-2|TRBD2
CASSYYGTSTGELFF
TGTGCCAGCAGCTACTATGGGACTAGCACCGGGGAGCTGTTTTTT
>TRBV7-3|TRBJ2-3|-
CASSLGAGPINTQYF
TGTGCCAGCAGCTTAGGTGCGGGTCCTATAAATACGCAGTATTTT
>TRBV15|TRBJ1-2|-
CATSRDRQGPGYTF
TGTGCCACCAGCAGAGATCGTCAGGGGCCTGGCTACACCTTC
>TRBV6-5|TRBJ2-2|-
CASIAGDLVTGELFF
TGTGCCAGCATCGCAGGGGATCTAGTCACCGGGGAGCTGTTTTTT
>TRBV7-7|TRBJ2-5|TRBD2
CASSRGGGITSIETQYF
TGTGCCAGCAGCCGGGGGGGCGGGATCACCAGTATTGAGACCCAGTACTTC
>TRBV9|TRBJ2-7|TRBD2
CASSAGTSGTGEYF
TGTGCCAGCAGCGCCGGGACTAGCGGGACGGGGGAGTACTTC
>TRBV11-2|TRBJ2-1|TRBD2
CASSSPGLAGGLEQFF
TGTGCCAGCAGCTCCCCCGGACTAGCGGGGGGACTTGAGCAGTTCTTC
>TRBV7-2|TRBJ1-1|TRBD1
CASSLATWGQGSWAEAFF
TGTGCCAGCAGCTTAGCTACTTGGGGACAGGGGTCGTGGGCTGAAGCTTTCTTT
>TRBV13|TRBJ2-1|TRBD2
CASSLGGSGRNEQFF
TGTGCCAGCAGCTTAGGGGGTAGCGGGAGGAATGAGCAGTTCTTC
>TRBV6-5|TRBJ2-3|TRBD2
CASSYRAGGFDTQYF
TGTGCCAGCAGTTACAGGGCGGGGGGGTTCGATACGCAGTATTTT
>TRBV7-9|TRBJ2-5|TRBD2
CASSAILAGAETQYF
TGTGCCAGCAGCGCGATTCTAGCGGGGGCTGAGACCCAGTACTTC
>TRBV2|TRBJ2-3|-
CASSDRRQNTDTQYF
TGTGCCAGCAGTGACAGGAGGCAGAATACAGATACGCAGTATTTT
>TRBV6-7|TRBJ2-1|-
CARVSRSYNEQFF
TGTGCCAGGGTCTCGCGCTCCTACAATGAGCAGTTCTTC
>TRBV10-1|TRBJ2-7|-
CASSESLRDEQYF
TGCGCCAGCAGTGAGTCGCTCAGGGACGAGCAGTACTTC
>TRBV4-1|TRBJ2-7|-
CASSQVSDYEQYF
TGCGCCAGCAGCCAAGTTAGCGACTACGAGCAGTACTTC
>TRBV30|TRBJ2-1|TRBD2
CAWSLTSGRGNEQFF
TGTGCCTGGAGCCTGACTAGCGGGAGAGGCAATGAGCAGTTCTTC
>TRBV6-1|TRBJ1-6|-
CASTPHEVNYSPLHF
TGTGCCAGCACCCCCCACGAGGTTAATTATTCACCCCTCCACTTT
>TRBV5-1|TRBJ2-7|-
CASSLDVGSSYEQYF
TGCGCCAGCAGCTTGGATGTCGGGAGCTCCTACGAGCAGTACTTC
>TRBV7-3|TRBJ1-1|-
CASSPWSRGMNTEAFF
TGTGCCAGCAGCCCCTGGTCCCGGGGGATGAACACTGAAGCTTTCTTT
>TRBV6-1|TRBJ2-1|TRBD2
CASSGPIAGGSYNEQFF
TGTGCCAGCAGTGGCCCTATAGCGGGGGGGTCCTACAATGAGCAGTTCTTC
>TRBV5-1|TRBJ2-2|TRBD1
CASSATGGLGTGELFF
TGCGCCAGCAGCGCAACAGGGGGTCTTGGCACCGGGGAGCTGTTTTTT
>TRBV5-4|TRBJ2-5|TRBD1
CASSFPNLRTGTQETQYF
TGTGCCAGCAGCTTTCCGAATCTAAGGACAGGCACTCAAGAGACCCAGTACTTC
>TRBV30|TRBJ2-1|-
CAWSSTGGNEQFF
TGTGCCTGGAGTTCGACTGGTGGGAATGAGCAGTTCTTC
>TRBV7-2|TRBJ1-4|-
CASSPGVDRSNEKLFF
TGTGCCAGCAGCCCAGGTGTCGACAGATCAAATGAAAAACTGTTTTTT
>TRBV7-9|TRBJ2-2|TRBD1
CASSSLQGAAGELFF
TGTGCCAGCAGCTCCCTACAGGGGGCGGCCGGGGAGCTGTTTTTT
>TRBV7-6|TRBJ2-5|-
CASSLAETQYF
TGTGCCAGCAGCTTGGCAGAGACCCAGTACTTC
>TRBV10-3|TRBJ1-1|TRBD1
CAIRERQGEGEAFF
TGTGCCATCAGGGAGAGGCAGGGGGAAGGTGAAGCTTTCTTT
>TRBV6-1|TRBJ2-7|-
CASSEGGRKGDVYEQYF
TGTGCCAGCAGTGAAGGGGGTCGAAAGGGGGATGTCTACGAGCAGTACTTC
>TRBV9|TRBJ2-3|TRBD1
CASSQRQGANTQYF
TGTGCCAGCAGCCAGAGACAGGGGGCGAATACGCAGTATTTT